The rows below give T cell receptor beta chains drawn from one sample of a study of graft-versus-host responses after intestinal transplantation. Method: immunoSEQ multiplex PCR; TCRdb's copy keeps in-frame clones and lacks some. The repertoire has about 85,000 clones, 80% to 85% of them found once; the top ten carry roughly 0.83%. These receptors are not linked to any known antigen. The sample consisted of unstimulated CD4+ T cells sorted from spleen or lymph node cells, taken before intestinal transplant. The receptors stem from a human donor who received an intestinal transplant. CDR3s leave out the opening cysteine and the closing phenylalanine or tryptophan. A D gene is named only where the DNA matches it firmly.

TRBV5-1	TRBJ1-6	NA	ASSLAFVREPYNSPLH
TRBV9	TRBJ2-1	TRBD2	ASSVELAGGNEQF
TRBV28	TRBJ2-7	TRBD2	ASSFSGGSGEQY
TRBV19	TRBJ2-7	TRBD1	ASSMGQKGYEQY
TRBV4-2	TRBJ2-4	TRBD1	ASSQVGQGADIQY
TRBV5-1	TRBJ2-5	TRBD2	ASSPRASGIQETQY
TRBV4-1	TRBJ2-2	NA	ASSREGTWAGELF
TRBV18	TRBJ2-3	NA	ASSQALSTDTQY
TRBV18	TRBJ1-5	NA	ASSPGTESPQH
TRBV11-3	TRBJ2-1	TRBD2	ASSLGTSQILNEQF
TRBV7-5	TRBJ2-7	NA	ARSLTQGSYEQY
TRBV6-1	TRBJ2-4	NA	ASSEAINSRLY
TRBV6-5	TRBJ2-5	TRBD2	ASSYNPGGWETQY
TRBV6-5	TRBJ2-1	NA	ASSYGRYNEQF
TRBV10-1	TRBJ2-2	TRBD1	ASSEGDRDLTGELF
TRBV19	TRBJ1-6	TRBD1	ASRPPGQNNSPLH
TRBV5-1	TRBJ2-2	NA	ASSLGQGGTGELF
TRBV28	TRBJ2-7	TRBD1	ASSGTGNHEQY
TRBV11-3	TRBJ2-5	NA	ASSKGGDQETQY
TRBV2	TRBJ2-2	NA	ASRELGANTGELF
TRBV10-1	TRBJ2-7	NA	ASKAGPYEQY
TRBV5-6	TRBJ2-7	TRBD2	ASSLGAGQRYSGGYEQY
TRBV29-1	TRBJ2-5	NA	SVREAEETQY
TRBV5-1	TRBJ1-1	NA	ASSLGGQNTEAF
TRBV5-6	TRBJ2-7	TRBD1	ASSSDRGLSNEQY
TRBV28	TRBJ1-5	TRBD1	ASSMFKGLSDRGLQPQH
TRBV6-5	TRBJ1-6	NA	ASSYYETGEYSPLH
TRBV5-1	TRBJ2-5	TRBD2	ASSLNSGRAEETQY
TRBV9	TRBJ2-7	TRBD1	ASSPRTGTYYEQY
TRBV18	TRBJ1-6	NA	ASSPEGLTGTSYNSPLH
TRBV6-1	TRBJ2-1	NA	ASTPNSDNEQF
TRBV25-1	TRBJ2-3	NA	ASSDSRADTQY
TRBV21-1	TRBJ2-3	NA	ASRSGTSNTDTQY
TRBV4-1	TRBJ2-2	NA	ASSQDRRKNTGELF
TRBV6-6	TRBJ2-1	TRBD2	ASSSAGGPNEQF
TRBV5-1	TRBJ2-6	NA	ASSLGGSGANVLT
TRBV2	TRBJ2-1	TRBD2	ASSDGGRVGEQF